The next 18 T cell receptor beta chains were all read from a single sample in a study of T-cell memory formation after mild COVID-19. TCRdb reanalysed the 5' RACE reads using MiXCR and keeps one entry per CDR3 protein. This sample has some 160,000 distinct CDR3 sequences, with around 30% found just once. The sequenced sample was PBMCs or a T cell subset sorted from them (not recorded which). These receptors were obtained from an adult woman who had mild COVID-19 (a few samples of this study predate the infection). Cell type and time point are not known.

V and J are TRBV5-1 and TRBJ1-1; no clear D gene. Trimming took 1 base from V and 4 from J, leaving 17 bases between them. This CDR3 comprises 16 residues. Germline loops: CDR1 SGHRS, CDR2 YFSETQ. CDR3 bases: TGCGCCAGCAGCTTGAACCGAGGGCCCGGAGTCACTGAAGCTTTCTTT. Its protein product is CASSLNRGPGVTEAFF.

V gene TRBV5-1 combines with J gene TRBJ2-5, with TRBD1 matching over 11 bases. This CDR3 region has 16 residues. After removal of 0 bases from V and 5 bases from J, the junction contained 6 bases not matched to a gene. Germline CDR1 SGHRS, CDR2 YFSETQ. The CDR3 region is CASSLGGQGARETQYF. The DNA for the CDR3 is TGCGCCAGCAGCTTGGGAGGACAGGGGGCGAGGGAGACCCAGTACTTC.

The V gene is TRBV27, the J gene TRBJ1-2; the match to TRBD1 covers 7 bases. Germline trimming cut 7 bases from V and 7 bases from J; bases unmatched to any gene: 15. CDR1 is MNHEY, CDR2 SMNVEV, per germline (reference sequence). The CDR3 covers 15 residues. This CDR3 reads CASTLGGGGASGYTF. The CDR3, as DNA: TGTGCCAGCACTCTAGGGGGAGGGGGCGCCTCTGGCTACACCTTC.

V and J are TRBV6-6 and TRBJ2-2; 7 bases map to TRBD1. The CDR3 is made up of 14 amino acids. With 7 bases clipped from V and 3 bases from J, the junction kept 5 bases outside the gene matches. CDR1 and CDR2 from the germline V gene are MNHNY and SVGAGI (reference sequence). The CDR3 here is CASTRDRHTGELFF. CDR3 DNA: TGTGCCAGCACTCGGGACAGACACACCGGGGAGCTGTTTTTT.

The V gene is TRBV5-1, the J gene TRBJ2-6, with D hard to call. Trimming removed 4 bases from V and 0 bases from J, with 11 bases in between. CDR1 is SGHRS, CDR2 YFSETQ, per germline. The CDR3 totals 16 residues. CDR3 protein: CASSLVSGSGANVLTF. The CDR3 nucleotides are TGCGCCAGCAGCCTGGTGTCAGGCTCTGGGGCCAACGTCCTGACTTTC.

This rearrangement joins TRBV9 to TRBJ2-1, with 8 positions matching TRBD1. The V gene's germline CDR1 is SGDLS and CDR2 YYNGEE. The CDR3 spans 15 residues. V gave up 2 bases and J gave up 1 base; unmatched junction bases: 2. The CDR3 sequence: CASSVGQGSYNEQFF. Here the CDR3 DNA reads TGTGCCAGCAGCGTCGGACAGGGATCCTACAATGAGCAGTTCTTC.

The chain uses TRBV3-1 and TRBJ2-1; TRBD2 matches at 9 bases. There are 14 residues in the CDR3. The V gene end was trimmed by 5 bases and the J gene end by 10 bases; junction bases not matched to a gene: 9. CDR1 and CDR2 from the germline V gene are LGHDT and YNNKEL (reference sequence). CDR3 loop: CASSFMREGGEQFF. Here the CDR3 DNA reads TGTGCCAGCAGCTTCATGCGGGAGGGGGGCGAGCAGTTCTTC.

The gene calls are TRBV29-1 and TRBJ1-1; 9 bases agree with TRBD1. CDR1 is SQVTM, CDR2 ANQGSEA, per germline. This CDR3 is built from 14 residues. Germline trimming cut 6 bases from V and 5 bases from J; bases unmatched to any gene: 10. The CDR3, as DNA: TGCAGCGTAGCCGGGACAGGGATGGCGACTGAAGCTTTCTTT. Translated, it gives CSVAGTGMATEAFF.

The J gene is TRBJ1-1, the V gene TRBV6-5; 7 bases line up with TRBD1. Germline V lookup: CDR1 MNHEY, CDR2 SVGAGI. V dropped 2 bases and J dropped 6; count of bases not matched to a gene: 9. CDR3 length: 15 residues. The CDR3, as DNA: TGTGCCAGCAGTTACGGCGACAGGGAAGCCGCTGAAGCTTTCTTT. Encoded protein: CASSYGDREAAEAFF.

Ten or more counts support this clonotype. The chain recombines TRBV7-9 with TRBJ1-1; D is uncertain. The CDR3 contains 13 residues. Germline V lookup: CDR1 SEHNR, CDR2 FQNEAQ (reference sequence). V was trimmed by 5 bases and J by 2 bases, leaving 9 bases between them. CDR3 DNA: TGTGCCAGCAGCCCGATACGCAACACTGAAGCTTTCTTT. Its translation is CASSPIRNTEAFF.

This clonotype was counted a single time. The chain uses TRBV2 and TRBJ2-2; no reliable D call. V was shortened by 3 bases and J by 9 bases, with 14 bases between the two germline ends. Per germline, CDR1 SNHLY and CDR2 FYNNEI. This CDR3 spans 14 amino acids. The CDR3 protein is CASSESRVSRELFF. CDR3 sequence (DNA): TGTGCCAGCAGTGAGTCCCGGGTCAGTCGGGAGCTGTTTTTT.

This chain connects TRBV4-1 to TRBJ2-1, with 11 bases fitting TRBD2. The J segment lost 7 bases and the V segment lost 3 bases, leaving 5 bases of the junction unmatched. Germline V gene lookup returns CDR1 MGHRA and CDR2 YSYEKL. The CDR3 runs to 15 residues. CDR3 coding DNA: TGCGCCAGCAGCCAGGTAGGGACTAGCGGAAATGAGCAGTTCTTC. Protein: CASSQVGTSGNEQFF.

The chain combines TRBV5-1 with TRBJ2-7, with TRBD1 as a possible D gene (6 bases). From germline, CDR1 is SGHRS and CDR2 YFSETQ. The CDR3 contains 16 residues. V was cut by 4 bases and J by 3 bases, with 20 bases left in between. CDR3 amino acids: CASSPVGAGARYEQYF. The CDR3 nucleotides are TGCGCCAGCAGCCCCGTCGGGGCAGGGGCGCGCTACGAGCAGTACTTC.

There are a few counts of this clonotype. The chain joins TRBV5-1 to TRBJ1-2; D is possibly TRBD1 (5 bases). Germline V lookup: CDR1 SGHRS, CDR2 YFSETQ. The CDR3 spans 15 residues. Trimming cost V 0 bases and J 8 bases, with 17 bases left between them. The CDR3 DNA is TGCGCCAGCAGCTTGGCGGCAGGGTCTAGTAACGGCTACACCTTC. Translating it yields CASSLAAGSSNGYTF.

This clonotype has just a few counts. The chain is built from TRBV27 and TRBJ2-1; D gene ambiguous. V dropped 4 bases and J dropped 9 bases, with 19 bases sitting between them. Germline V gene data show CDR1 as MNHEY and CDR2 as SMNVEV (reference sequence). The CDR3 is 15 residues long. This CDR3 reads CASSSKLDGTTEQFF. For the CDR3, the DNA is TGTGCCAGCAGTTCGAAACTCGACGGAACCACTGAGCAGTTCTTC.

This clonotype was picked up a small number of times. The CDR3 DNA follows: TGCGCCAGCAGCTCGGGACAGGGAATTTACGAGCAGTACTTC. Encoded protein: CASSSGQGIYEQYF. The chain links TRBV5-1 to TRBJ2-7; 9 nucleotides match TRBD1. The CDR3 is made up of 14 amino acids. V was pared by 3 bases and J by 4 bases, with 5 bases of the junction left unmatched. Looked up from germline, CDR1 is SGHRS and CDR2 is YFSETQ.

The V gene is TRBV4-2, the J gene TRBJ1-4; D call uncertain. Germline CDR1 and CDR2: LGHNA and YNFKEQ. The CDR3 totals 15 residues. V was shortened by 0 bases and J by 7 bases, with 12 bases between the two germline ends. CDR3 loop: CASSQDYGRVEKLFF. CDR3 sequence (DNA): TGTGCCAGCAGCCAAGACTACGGGAGGGTTGAAAAACTGTTTTTT.

This clonotype was observed a few times. The chain uses TRBV5-1 and TRBJ2-3; 12 nucleotides agree with TRBD1. CDR1 is SGHRS, CDR2 YFSETQ, per germline. CDR3 length equals 16 residues. The V gene end was trimmed by 4 bases and the J gene end by 4 bases; junction bases not matched to a gene: 7. In nucleotides, the CDR3 is TGCGCCAGCAGCGCTGCCGGGACAGGGGGCCCAGATACGCAGTATTTT. The encoded protein is CASSAAGTGGPDTQYF.